These 7 T cell receptor beta chains were all obtained from the same sample, sequenced in a study of T cells in Graves' hyperthyroidism and ophthalmopathy. RNA transcripts provided the source from which TCR beta CDR3 regions were amplified. First-round RT-PCR targeting the TCR CDR3 was performed with the HTBI primer set. TCRdb fed the multiplex PCR reads into MiXCR, producing one record per CDR3 protein. The table records fewer than 600,000 distinct CDR3 sequences, 11% to 15% of them present only once. Sample: blood. All receptors come from a woman aged 35 to 49 with Graves' hyperthyroidism.

In this sample, this clonotype turned up many times. The chain couples TRBV2 to TRBJ2-5; D not resolved. CDR3 length: 14 amino acids. V gave up 3 bases and J gave up 5 bases, with 13 bases separating them. Germline CDR1 reads SNHLY; CDR2 reads FYNNEI. The CDR3 DNA reads TGTGCCAGCAGTGAGCTCGACCTGGGGGAGACCCAGTACTTC. Its protein is CASSELDLGETQYF.

This rearrangement joins TRBV7-2 to TRBJ2-7; TRBD1 aligns across 7 bases. Germline CDR1 is SGHTA and CDR2 is FQGNSA. The CDR3 has 20 residues. V gave up 3 bases and J gave up 3 bases; unmatched junction bases: 23. CDR3: CASSLSARTGKASRVYEQYF. Here the CDR3 DNA reads TGTGCCAGCAGCTTGTCAGCGCGGACAGGAAAGGCCTCTCGGGTCTACGAGCAGTACTTC.

Turning to this clonotype: A much larger clone lies a single base off, so this may be a read error. CDR3 sequence reads: CASRSGGRTRSSYEQYF. The CDR3 DNA sequence: TGTGCCAGCAGATCCGGCGGCCGGACTAGGAGCTCCTACGAGCAGTACTTC. The chain joins TRBV28 to TRBJ2-7; 7 bases map to TRBD2. The CDR3 contains 17 residues. Germline values: CDR1 MDHEN, CDR2 SYDVKM. The junction had 14 bases not matched to a gene; V was cut back by 6 bases and J by 0 bases.

The rearrangement joins TRBV5-1 to TRBJ2-1; 8 bases line up with TRBD2. The V gene end was trimmed by 0 bases and the J gene end by 1 base; junction bases not matched to a gene: 3. Looked up from germline, CDR1 is SGHRS and CDR2 is YFSETQ. CDR3 size: 16 residues. The CDR3 region has the DNA TGCGCCAGCAGCTTGGTCCGCGGGAGGTCCTACAATGAGCAGTTCTTC. Translation: CASSLVRGRSYNEQFF.

Ten or more counts support this clonotype. The chain recombines TRBV29-1 with TRBJ1-1, with D perhaps matching TRBD1 (6 bases). Germline V gives CDR1 SQVTM, CDR2 ANQGSEA. The CDR3 totals 15 residues. V was pared by 4 bases and J by 0 bases, with 15 bases between. The CDR3 here is CSVAPSTGMNTEAFF. For the CDR3, the DNA is TGCAGCGTTGCCCCCTCGACAGGAATGAACACTGAAGCTTTCTTT.

This clonotype has a count of ten or more. The rearrangement uses TRBV12-3 or TRBV12-4 and TRBJ2-3, with TRBD1 matching over 8 bases. CDR3 length: 15 amino acids. V lost 5 bases to trimming and J lost 0 bases; unmatched junction nucleotides: 4. The chain's CDR3 is CASSNRDRSTDTQYF. Here the CDR3 DNA reads TGTGCCAGCAGTAACCGGGACAGGAGCACAGATACGCAGTATTTT.

This clonotype appeared many times. The V call is TRBV30, the J call TRBJ1-5; 7 bases agree with TRBD1. Trimming cost V 1 base and J 3 bases; bases outside gene matches: 3. The CDR3 runs to 14 residues. From germline, CDR1 is GTSNPN and CDR2 SVGIG (reference sequence). The CDR3 DNA reads TGTGCCTGGAGTGGGGACAGTAACAATCAGCCCCAGCATTTT. Translation gives CAWSGDSNNQPQHF.